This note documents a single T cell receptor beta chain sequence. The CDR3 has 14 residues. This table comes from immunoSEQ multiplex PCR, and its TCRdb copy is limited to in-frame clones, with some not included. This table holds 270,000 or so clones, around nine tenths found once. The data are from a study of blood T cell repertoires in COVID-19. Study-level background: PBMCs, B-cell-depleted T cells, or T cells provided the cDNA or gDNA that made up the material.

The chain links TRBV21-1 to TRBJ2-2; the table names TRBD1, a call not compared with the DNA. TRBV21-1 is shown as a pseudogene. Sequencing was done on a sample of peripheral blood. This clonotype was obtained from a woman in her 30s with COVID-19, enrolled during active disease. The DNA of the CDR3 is TGTGCCGGCCAGGGGACAGGGGCTGCCGGGGAGCTGTTTTTT. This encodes CAGQGTGAAGELFF.